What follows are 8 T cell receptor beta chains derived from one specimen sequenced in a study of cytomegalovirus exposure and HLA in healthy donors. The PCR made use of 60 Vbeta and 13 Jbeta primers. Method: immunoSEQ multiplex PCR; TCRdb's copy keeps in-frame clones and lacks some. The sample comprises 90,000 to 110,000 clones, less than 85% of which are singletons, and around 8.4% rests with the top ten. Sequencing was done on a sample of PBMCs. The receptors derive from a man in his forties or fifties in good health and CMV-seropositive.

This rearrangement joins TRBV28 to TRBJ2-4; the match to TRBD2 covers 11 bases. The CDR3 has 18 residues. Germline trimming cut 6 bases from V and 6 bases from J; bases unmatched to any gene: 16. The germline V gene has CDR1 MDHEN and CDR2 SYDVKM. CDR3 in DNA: TGTGCCAGCAGCCCTACGGGACTAGCGGCTTGGCGGGGAAACATTCAGTACTTC. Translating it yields CASSPTGLAAWRGNIQYF.

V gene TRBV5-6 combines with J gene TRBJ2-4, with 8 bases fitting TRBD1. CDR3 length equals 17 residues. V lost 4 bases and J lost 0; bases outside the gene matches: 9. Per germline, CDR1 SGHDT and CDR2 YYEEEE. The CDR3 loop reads CASSPRTGLLAKNIQYF. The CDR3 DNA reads TGTGCCAGCAGCCCCCGGACAGGGTTGTTAGCCAAAAACATTCAGTACTTC. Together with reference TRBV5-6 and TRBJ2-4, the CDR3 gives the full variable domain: DAGVTQSPTHLIKTRGQQVTLRCSPKSGHDTVSWYQQALGQGPQFIFQYYEEEERQRGNFPDRFSGHQFPNYSSELNVNALLLGDSALYLCASSPRTGLLAKNIQYFGAGTRLSVL.

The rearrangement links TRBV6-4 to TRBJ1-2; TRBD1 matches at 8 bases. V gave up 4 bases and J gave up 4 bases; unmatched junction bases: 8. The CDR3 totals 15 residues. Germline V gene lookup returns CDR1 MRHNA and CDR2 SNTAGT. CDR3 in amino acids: CASSGGQGRGYGYTF. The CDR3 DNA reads TGTGCCAGCAGTGGCGGACAGGGCCGCGGCTATGGCTACACCTTC.

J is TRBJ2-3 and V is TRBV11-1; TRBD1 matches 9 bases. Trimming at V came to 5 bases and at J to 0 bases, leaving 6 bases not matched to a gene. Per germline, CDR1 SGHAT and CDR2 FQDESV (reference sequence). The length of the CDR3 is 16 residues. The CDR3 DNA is TGTGCCAGCAGCCTACCCGGGACAGGGAGCACAGATACGCAGTATTTT. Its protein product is CASSLPGTGSTDTQYF. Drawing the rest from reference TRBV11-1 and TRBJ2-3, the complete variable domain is EAEVAQSPRYKITEKSQAVAFWCDPISGHATLYWYRQILGQGPELLVQFQDESVVDDSQLPKDRFSAERLKGVDSTLKIQPAELGDSAMYLCASSLPGTGSTDTQYFGPGTRLTVL.

The CDR3 DNA follows: TGTGCCAGTAAACAGGGAGTAGATTCACCCCTCCACTTT. Amino acids: CASKQGVDSPLHF. This rearrangement joins TRBV19 to TRBJ1-6, with a weak D call TRBD1 (6 bases). Germline-derived CDR1 and CDR2 are LNHDA and SQIVND (reference sequence). The CDR3 is 13 amino acids. Trimming cost V 7 bases and J 8 bases, with 12 bases left between them.

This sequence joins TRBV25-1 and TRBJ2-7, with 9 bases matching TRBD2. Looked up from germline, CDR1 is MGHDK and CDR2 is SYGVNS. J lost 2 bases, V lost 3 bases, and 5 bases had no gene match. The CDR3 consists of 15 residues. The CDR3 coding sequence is TGTGCCAGCAGTGATGTGGTAGCGGGGGCCTACGAGCAGTACTTC. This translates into CASSDVVAGAYEQYF.

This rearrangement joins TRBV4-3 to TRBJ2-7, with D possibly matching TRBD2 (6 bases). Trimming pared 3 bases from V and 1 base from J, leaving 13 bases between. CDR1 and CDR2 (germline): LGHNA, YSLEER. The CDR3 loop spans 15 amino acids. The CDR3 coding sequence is TGCGCCAGCAGCCAGAGGGTCGGGGGTTCCTACGAGCAGTACTTC. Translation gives CASSQRVGGSYEQYF.

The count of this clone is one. The CDR3 sequence: CAWNREASSYEQYF. CDR3 DNA: TGTGCCTGGAACCGGGAGGCGAGCTCCTACGAGCAGTACTTC. This chain uses TRBV30 with TRBJ2-7; 7 bases align to TRBD2. The ends lost 4 bases at V and 0 bases at J; junction bases unmatched: 6. CDR1 and CDR2 from the germline V gene are GTSNPN and SVGIG (reference sequence). The CDR3 has 14 amino acids. The whole variable domain, remainder taken from reference TRBV30 and TRBJ2-7, is SQTIHQWPATLVQPVGSPLSLECTVEGTSNPNLYWYRQAAGRGLQLLFYSVGIGQISSEVPQNLSASRPQDRQFILSSKKLLLSDSGFYLCAWNREASSYEQYFGPGTRLTVT.